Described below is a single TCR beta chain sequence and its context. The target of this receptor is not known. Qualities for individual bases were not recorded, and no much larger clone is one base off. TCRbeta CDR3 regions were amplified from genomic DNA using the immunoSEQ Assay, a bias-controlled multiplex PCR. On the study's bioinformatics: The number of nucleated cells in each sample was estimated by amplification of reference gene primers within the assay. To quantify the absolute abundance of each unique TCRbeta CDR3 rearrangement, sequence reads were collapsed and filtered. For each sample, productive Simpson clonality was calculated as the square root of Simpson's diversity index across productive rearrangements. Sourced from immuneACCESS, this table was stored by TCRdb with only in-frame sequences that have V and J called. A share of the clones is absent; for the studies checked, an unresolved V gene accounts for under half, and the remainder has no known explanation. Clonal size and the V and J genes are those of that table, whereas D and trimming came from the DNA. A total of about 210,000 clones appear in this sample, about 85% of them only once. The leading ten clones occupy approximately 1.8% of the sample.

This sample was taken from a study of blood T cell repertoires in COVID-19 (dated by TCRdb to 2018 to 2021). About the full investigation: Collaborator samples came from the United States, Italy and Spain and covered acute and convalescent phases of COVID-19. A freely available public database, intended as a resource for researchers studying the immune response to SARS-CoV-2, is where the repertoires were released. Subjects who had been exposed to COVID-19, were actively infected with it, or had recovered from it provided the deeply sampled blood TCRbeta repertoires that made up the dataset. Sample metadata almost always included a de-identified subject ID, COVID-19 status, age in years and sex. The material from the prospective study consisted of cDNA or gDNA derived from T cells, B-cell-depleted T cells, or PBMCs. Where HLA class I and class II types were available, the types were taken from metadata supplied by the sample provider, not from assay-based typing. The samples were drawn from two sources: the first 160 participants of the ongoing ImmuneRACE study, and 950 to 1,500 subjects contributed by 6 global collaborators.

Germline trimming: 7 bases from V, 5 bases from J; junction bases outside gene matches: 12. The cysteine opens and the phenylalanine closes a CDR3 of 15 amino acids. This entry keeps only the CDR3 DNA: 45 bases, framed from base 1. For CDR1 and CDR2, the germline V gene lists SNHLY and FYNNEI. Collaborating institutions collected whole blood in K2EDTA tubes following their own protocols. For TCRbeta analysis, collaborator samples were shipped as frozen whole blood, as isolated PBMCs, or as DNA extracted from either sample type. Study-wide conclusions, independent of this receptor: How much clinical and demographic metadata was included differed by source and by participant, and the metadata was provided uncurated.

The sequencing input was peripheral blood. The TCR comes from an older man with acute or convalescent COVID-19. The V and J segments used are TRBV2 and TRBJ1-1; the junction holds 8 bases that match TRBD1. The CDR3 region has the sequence CASTTSARGRTEAFF. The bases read TGTGCCAGCACCACGTCCGCCAGGGGGCGAACTGAAGCTTTCTTT.